The clone carrying this TCR beta chain showed up just a few times. This sample is part of a study of immune evolution from preneoplasia to lung adenocarcinoma. Trimming removed 8 bases from V and 4 bases from J; junction bases left unmatched: 7. This CDR3 comprises 14 residues. The germline gives CDR1 GTSNPN, CDR2 SVGIG (reference sequence). Patient tissue came from resections in Japan or China, 2014–2017. H&E slides confirmed each diagnosis, reviewed by two pathologists independently. TCRdb's copy holds only in-frame clones and misses some; the assay was immunoSEQ multiplex PCR. The sample contains a few thousand clones, over 65% of which appear only once.

What was sequenced was FFPE adjacent normal lung tissue. The gene calls are TRBV30 and TRBJ2-6, with 8 bases aligning to TRBD2. The TCR was taken from a person between 60 and 79 years old with lung adenocarcinoma. The CDR3 region has the DNA TGTGCCGCGGGGGGCGGGGCCGGGGCCAACGTCCTGACTTTC. This sequence encodes CAAGGGAGANVLTF.